Listed below are T cell receptor beta chains from one sample, sequenced in a study of T-cell memory formation after mild COVID-19. TCRdb independently ran MiXCR on the 5' RACE reads; one entry per CDR3 protein. The sample holds fewer than 250,000 distinct CDR3 sequences; over 15% are singletons and the top ten take around 2.2%. Input material: PBMCs or a T cell subset sorted from them (not recorded which). The receptors come from an adult woman who had mild COVID-19 (a few samples of this study predate the infection). Cell type and time point are not known. CDR3s include the opening cysteine and the closing phenylalanine or tryptophan. Fields, in order: V gene, clone size, D gene, J gene, CDR3 protein, CDR3 DNA. A D gene is named only where the DNA matches it firmly. Size is omitted from some rows. Given values are once, few, many or a class for expanded clones.

TRBV20-1	NA	TRBD2	TRBJ2-5	CSARGELAGHSQYF	TGCAGTGCTAGAGGGGAACTAGCGGGCCACTCCCAGTACTTC
TRBV7-2	NA	TRBD2	TRBJ2-1	CASSFPPVGLAGGRGNEQFF	TGTGCCAGCAGCTTCCCCCCCGTAGGACTAGCGGGAGGGAGAGGGAATGAGCAGTTCTTC
TRBV20-1	few	TRBD2	TRBJ2-1	CSARNLAVWYNEQFF	TGCAGTGCTAGAAATCTAGCGGTTTGGTACAATGAGCAGTTCTTC
TRBV10-3	NA	NA	TRBJ2-1	CAISDPDGPDGEQFF	TGTGCCATCAGTGACCCGGACGGTCCCGACGGGGAGCAGTTCTTC
TRBV9	many	NA	TRBJ2-3	CARPGASDSTSTDTQYF	TGTGCCAGACCTGGGGCTAGCGATTCAACTAGCACAGATACGCAGTATTTT
TRBV9	NA	TRBD2	TRBJ2-1	CASSVYLAGGQNNEQFF	TGTGCCAGCAGCGTTTATCTAGCGGGGGGACAAAACAATGAGCAGTTCTTC
TRBV3-1	few	NA	TRBJ1-3	CATEGTSNSGNTIYF	TGTGCCACCGAAGGGACGTCTAACTCTGGAAACACCATATATTTT
TRBV7-3	few	TRBD2	TRBJ2-3	CASSGGPGGTQYF	TGTGCCAGTTCGGGAGGGCCTGGCGGTACGCAGTATTTT
TRBV4-1	NA	TRBD2	TRBJ2-3	CASSSRLAGGGSDTQYF	TGCGCCAGCAGCTCTCGACTAGCGGGGGGTGGGTCAGATACGCAGTATTTT
TRBV6-5	few	NA	TRBJ1-1	CATGSGTEAFF	TGTGCCACCGGGTCGGGGACTGAAGCTTTCTTT
TRBV12-3/TRBV12-4	many	NA	TRBJ2-1	CASSLGLALNEQFF	TGTGCCAGCAGTTTGGGCCTAGCCCTTAATGAGCAGTTCTTC
TRBV6-6	NA	NA	TRBJ1-3	CASSLQLHSGNTIYF	TGTGCCAGCAGCCTTCAGCTTCACTCTGGAAACACCATATATTTT
TRBV6-6	few	NA	TRBJ1-5	CASSSAGTNQPQHF	TGTGCCAGCAGCTCCGCAGGGACGAATCAGCCCCAGCATTTT
TRBV19	few	NA	TRBJ1-1	CASSMIGDGEAFF	TGTGCCAGTAGTATGATAGGGGACGGTGAAGCTTTCTTT